This T cell receptor beta chain originates from a study of blood T cells in healthy people across ages. The V gene end was trimmed by 5 bases and the J gene end by 6 bases; junction bases not matched to a gene: 10. CDR1 SGHTA and CDR2 FQGNSA come from the germline V gene. CDR3 length: 15 amino acids. A second PCR, run for about 6 to 12 cycles, used a sample-barcoded 5' primer plus a J-beta primer mix. TCRdb re-analysed the 5' RACE reads in MiXCR, keeping a single row per CDR3 protein. The sample yields 2 million or so distinct CDR3 sequences, roughly 52% seen once. This chain joins TRBV7-2 and TRBJ2-5; 9 nucleotides agree with TRBD1. This TCR was sampled from a woman in her thirties or forties in good health. The specimen was blood. In DNA, the CDR3 is TGTGCCAGCAGCCGCATGACAGGGGGTGGGAAGACCCAGTACTTC. It translates to CASSRMTGGGKTQYF.